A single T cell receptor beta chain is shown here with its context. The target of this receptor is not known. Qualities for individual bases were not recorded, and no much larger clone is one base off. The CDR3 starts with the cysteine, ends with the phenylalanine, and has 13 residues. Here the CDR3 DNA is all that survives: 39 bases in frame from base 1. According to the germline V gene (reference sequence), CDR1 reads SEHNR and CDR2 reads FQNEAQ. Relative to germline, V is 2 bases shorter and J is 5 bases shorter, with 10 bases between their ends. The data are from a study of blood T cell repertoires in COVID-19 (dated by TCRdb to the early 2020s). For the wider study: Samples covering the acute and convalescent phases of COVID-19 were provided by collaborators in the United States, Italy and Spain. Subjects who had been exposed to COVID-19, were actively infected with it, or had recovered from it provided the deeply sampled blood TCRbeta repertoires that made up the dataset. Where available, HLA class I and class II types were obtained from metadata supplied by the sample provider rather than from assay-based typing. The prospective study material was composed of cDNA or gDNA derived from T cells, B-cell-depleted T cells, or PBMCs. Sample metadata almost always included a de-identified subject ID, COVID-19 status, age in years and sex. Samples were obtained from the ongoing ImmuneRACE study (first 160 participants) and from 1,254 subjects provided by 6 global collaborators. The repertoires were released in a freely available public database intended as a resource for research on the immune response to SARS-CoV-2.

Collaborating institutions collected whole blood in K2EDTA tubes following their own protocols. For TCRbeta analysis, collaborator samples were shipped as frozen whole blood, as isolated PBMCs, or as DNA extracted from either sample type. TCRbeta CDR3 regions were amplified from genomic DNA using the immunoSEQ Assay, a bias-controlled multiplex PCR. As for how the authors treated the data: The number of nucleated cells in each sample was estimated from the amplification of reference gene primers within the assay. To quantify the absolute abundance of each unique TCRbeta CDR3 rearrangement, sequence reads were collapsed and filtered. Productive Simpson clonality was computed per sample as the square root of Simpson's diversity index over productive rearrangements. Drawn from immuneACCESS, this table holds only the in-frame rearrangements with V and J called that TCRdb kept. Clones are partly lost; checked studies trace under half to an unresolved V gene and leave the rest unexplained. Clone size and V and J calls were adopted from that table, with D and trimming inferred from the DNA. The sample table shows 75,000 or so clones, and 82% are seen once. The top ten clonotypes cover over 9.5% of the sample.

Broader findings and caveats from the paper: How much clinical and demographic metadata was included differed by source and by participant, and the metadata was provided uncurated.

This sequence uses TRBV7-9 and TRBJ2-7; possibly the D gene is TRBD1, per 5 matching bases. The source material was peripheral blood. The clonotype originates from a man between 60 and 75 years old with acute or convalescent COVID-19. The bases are TGTGCCAGCAGCTTATCAGGGAACGACGAGCAGTACTTC. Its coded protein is CASSLSGNDEQYF.